The rows below give T cell receptor beta chains drawn from one sample of a study of OX40 agonist ivuxolimab in advanced cancers. Using immunoSEQ multiplex PCR, the repertoire was profiled, and TCRdb retains in-frame clones only, with some absent. The data hold around 67,000 clones, with less than 90% observed a single time. This specimen was CD4+ or CD8+ T cells sorted from blood, taken in a trial of the OX40 agonist ivuxolimab. Receptors were obtained from an adult with an advanced solid tumor such as melanoma, head and neck, liver or kidney cancer. Each CDR3 is given with its conserved first and last residue. The order of the fields is J gene, V gene, clone size, D gene, CDR3 DNA, CDR3 protein. A D gene is named only where the DNA matches it firmly. Only some rows state a clone size, as once, few, many or a class for expanded clones.

TRBJ1-2	TRBV7-9	.	.	TGTGCCAGCAGCTTAAGTGGGGCCTCGGGAGGCTACACCTTC	CASSLSGASGGYTF
TRBJ2-7	TRBV7-3	few	.	TGTGCCAGCAGCCAGATCAACCAGCAGTACTTC	CASSQINQQYF
TRBJ2-7	TRBV10-1	.	TRBD2	TGCGCCAGCAGTCCAGCGGGAGTTCCCTCCTACGAGCAGTACTTC	CASSPAGVPSYEQYF
TRBJ1-4	TRBV10-2	.	.	TGCGCCAGCAGTGCTGGCAGGGGCGCCGGGGCTAATGAAAAACTGTTTTTT	CASSAGRGAGANEKLFF
TRBJ2-1	TRBV6-1	once	.	TGTGCCAGCAGTGAAGCATGGGGACTTGGGAATGAGCAGTTCTTC	CASSEAWGLGNEQFF
TRBJ1-2	TRBV11-2	once	.	TGTGCCAGCAGCTTACAAACGAACTATGGCTACACCTTC	CASSLQTNYGYTF
TRBJ1-1	TRBV28	.	.	TGTGCCAGCAGTCAAGGGGAGAACACTGAAGCTTTCTTT	CASSQGENTEAFF
TRBJ1-5	TRBV19	.	.	TGTGCCAGTAGTATAGGGGGCGGCGGAGGGAATCAGCCCCAGCATTTT	CASSIGGGGGNQPQHF
TRBJ2-5	TRBV19	.	.	TGTGCCAGTAGTACATGGGGGCAGGGTTCAGAGGAGACCCAGTACTTC	CASSTWGQGSEETQYF
TRBJ1-5	TRBV7-2	.	.	TGTGCCAGCAGCTTTTGGGGGCTGGATCAGCCCCAGCATTTT	CASSFWGLDQPQHF
TRBJ2-1	TRBV4-2	.	TRBD2	TGTGCCAGCAGCCAAGGGGGACCTTTAGCGGGAGGGGACAATGAGCAGTTCTTC	CASSQGGPLAGGDNEQFF
TRBJ1-5	TRBV7-3	.	.	TGTGCGACAGGATCCCGGTATCAGCCCCAGCATTTT	CATGSRYQPQHF
TRBJ2-7	TRBV27	.	.	TGTGCCAGCAGTTTATCGATGGCGTCTAGCCCTCTAGGGTCTCGCGAGCAGTACTTC	CASSLSMASSPLGSREQYF
TRBJ1-1	TRBV6-6	.	.	TGTGCCATCAGGGGTCTGCTTGAAGCTTTCTTT	CAIRGLLEAFF
TRBJ2-3	TRBV7-2	.	.	TGTGCCAGCAGCTTAGCAGGGAACACAGATACGCAGTATTTT	CASSLAGNTDTQYF
TRBJ2-5	TRBV28	.	.	TGTGCCAGCAGTTTCCCCCCCGGGAACCAAGAGACCCAGTACTTC	CASSFPPGNQETQYF
TRBJ1-4	TRBV4-2	once	.	TGTGCCAGCAGCCAAGAGCGTGCAACTAATGAAAAACTGTTTTTT	CASSQERATNEKLFF
TRBJ2-1	TRBV7-9	.	.	TGTGCCAGCAGCTTAGTCCAGGGATCATACAATGAGCAGTTCTTC	CASSLVQGSYNEQFF
TRBJ2-3	TRBV19	.	TRBD1	TGTGCCAGTAGTAACAGGGGTCCGGATACGCAGTATTTT	CASSNRGPDTQYF
TRBJ2-7	TRBV6-5	.	TRBD1	TGTGCCAGCAGACTATCCCCCCAGGGGGCTTACGAGCAGTACTTC	CASRLSPQGAYEQYF
TRBJ2-7	TRBV28	.	.	TGTGCCAGCCTCGAGGGAGGCTCCTACGAGCAGTACTTC	CASLEGGSYEQYF
TRBJ2-2	TRBV5-4	.	.	TGTGCCAGCGGGGCGAACACCGGGGAGCTGTTTTTT	CASGANTGELFF
TRBJ2-1	TRBV2	.	.	TGTGCCAGCTCGGTGGCCCTTTGGGGCAATGAGCAGTTCTTC	CASSVALWGNEQFF
TRBJ1-3	TRBV6-1	.	.	TGTGCCAGCAGCTTTTGGGGGTCTGGAAACACCATATATTTT	CASSFWGSGNTIYF
TRBJ2-2	TRBV5-1	.	.	TGCGCCAGCAGCTTGGTTTCCAGGAACACCGGGGAGCTGTTTTTT	CASSLVSRNTGELFF
TRBJ1-6	TRBV2	few	.	TGTGCCAGCATGAGCCAGGATTTCTCACCCCTCCACTTT	CASMSQDFSPLHF
TRBJ2-7	TRBV4-1	.	TRBD1	TGCGCCAGCAGCCACCCCGGACAGGGTGACGAGCAGTACTTC	CASSHPGQGDEQYF
TRBJ2-1	TRBV18	.	.	TGTGCCAGCTCAGGGGACTTTCCTCTTAATGAGCAGTTCTTC	CASSGDFPLNEQFF
TRBJ1-1	TRBV28	.	.	TGTGCCAGCAGTTTATATAGAACAGGAAGTGAAGCTTTCTTT	CASSLYRTGSEAFF
TRBJ2-7	TRBV6-1	once	.	TGTGCCAGCATGAGCCGTAGCGCGTTCTACGAGCAGTACTTC	CASMSRSAFYEQYF
TRBJ2-7	TRBV5-6	.	.	TGTGCCAGCAGCTTGGGACCCACTGACGAGCAGTACTTC	CASSLGPTDEQYF
TRBJ2-7	TRBV5-1	.	.	TGCGCCAGCAGCTTGTCGGCAGGGACGGACTACGAGCAGTACTTC	CASSLSAGTDYEQYF